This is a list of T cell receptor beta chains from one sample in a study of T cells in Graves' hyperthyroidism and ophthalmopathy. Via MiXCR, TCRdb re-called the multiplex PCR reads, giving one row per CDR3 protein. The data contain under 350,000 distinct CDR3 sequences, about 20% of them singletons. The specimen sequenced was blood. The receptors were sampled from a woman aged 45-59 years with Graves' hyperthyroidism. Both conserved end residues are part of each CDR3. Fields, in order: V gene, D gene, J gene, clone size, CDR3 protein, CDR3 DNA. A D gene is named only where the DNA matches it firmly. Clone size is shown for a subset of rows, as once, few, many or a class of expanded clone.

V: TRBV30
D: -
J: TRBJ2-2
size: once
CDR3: CAWSWGPGEPFF
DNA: TGTGCCTGGAGTTGGGGGCCCGGGGAGCCGTTTTTT

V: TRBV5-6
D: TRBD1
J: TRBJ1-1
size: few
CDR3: CASRTRTGRTEAFF
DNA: TGTGCCAGCAGGACCCGGACAGGGAGGACTGAAGCTTTCTTT

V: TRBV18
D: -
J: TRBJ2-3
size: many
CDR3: CASSPRQDSTDTQYF
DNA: TGTGCCAGCTCACCACGGCAGGATAGCACAGATACGCAGTATTTT

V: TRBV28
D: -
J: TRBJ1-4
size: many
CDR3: CASSRPGTVEKLFF
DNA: TGTGCCAGCAGCCGGCCCGGGACGGTTGAAAAACTGTTTTTT

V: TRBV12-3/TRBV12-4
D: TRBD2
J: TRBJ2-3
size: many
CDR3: CASSPYGGVSTDTQYF
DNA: TGTGCCAGCAGTCCTTACGGGGGGGTTAGCACAGATACGCAGTATTTT

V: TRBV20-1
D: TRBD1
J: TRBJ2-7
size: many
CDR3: CSAEFGTGISEQYF
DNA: TGCAGTGCCGAGTTCGGGACAGGGATCTCCGAGCAGTACTTC

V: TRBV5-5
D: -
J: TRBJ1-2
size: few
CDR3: CASSPDSQDYGYTF
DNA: TGTGCCAGCAGCCCGGACAGTCAGGACTATGGCTACACCTTC

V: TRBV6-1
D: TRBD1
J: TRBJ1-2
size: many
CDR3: CASSEGQGVGGYTF
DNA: TGTGCCAGCAGTGAGGGACAGGGGGTTGGTGGCTACACCTTC

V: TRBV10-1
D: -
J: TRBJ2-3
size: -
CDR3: CASSDPADTQYF
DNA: TGCGCCAGCAGTGATCCTGCAGATACGCAGTATTTT

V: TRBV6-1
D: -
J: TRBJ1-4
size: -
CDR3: CASRVRIDEKLFF
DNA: TGTGCCAGCAGAGTAAGAATCGATGAAAAACTGTTTTTT

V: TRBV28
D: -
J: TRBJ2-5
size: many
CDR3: CASSTTFGVGVGETQYF
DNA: TGTGCCAGCAGCACCACCTTCGGAGTCGGAGTCGGGGAGACCCAGTACTTC

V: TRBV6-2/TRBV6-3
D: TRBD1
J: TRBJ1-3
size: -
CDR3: CASNTGAGNTIYF
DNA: TGTGCCAGCAATACAGGGGCCGGAAACACCATATATTTT